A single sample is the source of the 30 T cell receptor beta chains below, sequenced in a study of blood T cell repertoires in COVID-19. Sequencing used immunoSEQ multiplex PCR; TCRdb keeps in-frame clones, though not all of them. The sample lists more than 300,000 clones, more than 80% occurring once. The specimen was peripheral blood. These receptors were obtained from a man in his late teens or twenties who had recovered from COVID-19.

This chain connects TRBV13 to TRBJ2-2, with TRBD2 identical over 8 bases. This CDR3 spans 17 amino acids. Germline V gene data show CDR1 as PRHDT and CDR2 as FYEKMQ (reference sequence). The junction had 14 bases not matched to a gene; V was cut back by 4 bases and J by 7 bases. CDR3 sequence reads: CASSSSGLVRGDGELFF. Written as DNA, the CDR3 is TGTGCCAGCAGCTCCTCGGGACTAGTCCGTGGGGACGGGGAGCTGTTTTTT. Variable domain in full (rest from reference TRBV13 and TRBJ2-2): AAGVIQSPRHLIKEKRETATLKCYPIPRHDTVYWYQQGPGQDPQFLISFYEKMQSDKGSIPDRFSAQQFSDYHSELNMSSLELGDSALYFCASSSSGLVRGDGELFFGEGSRLTVL.

CDR3 amino acids: CASSIDQVGLRDNQPQHF. CDR3 nucleotides: TGTGCCAGTAGTATAGATCAAGTGGGCCTCCGGGACAATCAGCCCCAGCATTTT. The chain couples TRBV19 to TRBJ1-5; no clear D gene. Per germline, CDR1 LNHDA and CDR2 SQIVND (reference sequence). Deletions cut 0 bases from V and 3 bases from J, with 18 bases between. This CDR3 is built from 18 residues.

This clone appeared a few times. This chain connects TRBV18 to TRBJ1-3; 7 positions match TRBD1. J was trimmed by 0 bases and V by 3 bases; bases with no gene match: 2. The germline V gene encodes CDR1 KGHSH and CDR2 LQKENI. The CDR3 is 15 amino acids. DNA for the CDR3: TGTGCCAGCTCACCTACAGGGGCCTCTGGAAACACCATATATTTT. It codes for CASSPTGASGNTIYF.

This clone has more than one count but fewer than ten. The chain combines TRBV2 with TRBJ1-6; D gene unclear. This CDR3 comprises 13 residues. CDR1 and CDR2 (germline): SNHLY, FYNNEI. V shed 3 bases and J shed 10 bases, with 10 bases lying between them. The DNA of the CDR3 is TGTGCCAGCAGTGATGAAGCTTTCTCACCCCTCCACTTT. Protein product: CASSDEAFSPLHF.

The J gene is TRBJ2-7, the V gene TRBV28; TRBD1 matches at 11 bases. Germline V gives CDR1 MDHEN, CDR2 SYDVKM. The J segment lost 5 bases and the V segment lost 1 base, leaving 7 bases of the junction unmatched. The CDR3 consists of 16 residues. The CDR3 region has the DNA TGTGCCAGCAGTTTATCTCCGGGACAGGGGGAGGACGAGCAGTACTTC. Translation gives CASSLSPGQGEDEQYF.

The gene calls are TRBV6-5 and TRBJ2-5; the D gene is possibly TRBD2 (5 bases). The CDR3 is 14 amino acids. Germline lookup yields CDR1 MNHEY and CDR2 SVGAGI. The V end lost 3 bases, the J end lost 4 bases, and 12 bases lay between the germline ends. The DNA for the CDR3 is TGTGCCAGCAGTTATTGGCGGGCCACAGAGACCCAGTACTTC. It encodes CASSYWRATETQYF.

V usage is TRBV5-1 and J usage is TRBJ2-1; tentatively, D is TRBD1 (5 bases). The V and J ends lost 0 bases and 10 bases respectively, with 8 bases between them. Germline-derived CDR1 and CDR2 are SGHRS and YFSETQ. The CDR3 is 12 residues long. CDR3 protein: CASSLEGVEQFF. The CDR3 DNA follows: TGCGCCAGCAGCTTGGAAGGGGTCGAGCAGTTCTTC.

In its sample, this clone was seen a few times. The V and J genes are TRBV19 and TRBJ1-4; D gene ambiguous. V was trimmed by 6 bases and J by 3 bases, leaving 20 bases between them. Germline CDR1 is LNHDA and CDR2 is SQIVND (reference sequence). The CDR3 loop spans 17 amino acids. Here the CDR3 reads CASRQSLPGSSNEKLFF. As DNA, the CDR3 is TGTGCCAGTAGGCAGTCGCTCCCAGGATCATCTAATGAAAAACTGTTTTTT. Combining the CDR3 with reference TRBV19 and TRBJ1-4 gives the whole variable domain DGGITQSPKYLFRKEGQNVTLSCEQNLNHDAMYWYRQDPGQGLRLIYYSQIVNDFQKGDIAEGYSVSREKKESFPLTVTSAQKNPTAFYLCASRQSLPGSSNEKLFFGSGTQLSVL.

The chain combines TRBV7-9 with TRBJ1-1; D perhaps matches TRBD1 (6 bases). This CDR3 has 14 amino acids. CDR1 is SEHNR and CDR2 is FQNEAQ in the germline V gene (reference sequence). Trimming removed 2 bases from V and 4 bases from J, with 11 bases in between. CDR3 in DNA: TGTGCCAGCAGCTTAACCAGGGGCCCCACTGAAGCTTTCTTT. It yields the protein CASSLTRGPTEAFF.

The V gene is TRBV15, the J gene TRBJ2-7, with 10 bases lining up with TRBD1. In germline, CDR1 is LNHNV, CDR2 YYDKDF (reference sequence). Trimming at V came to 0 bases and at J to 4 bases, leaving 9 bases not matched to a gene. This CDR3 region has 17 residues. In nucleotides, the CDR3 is TGTGCCACCAGCAGAGAACCTCCGGGACAGGGGACTTACGAGCAGTACTTC. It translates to CATSREPPGQGTYEQYF. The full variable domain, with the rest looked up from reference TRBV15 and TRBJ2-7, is DAMVIQNPRYQVTQFGKPVTLSCSQTLNHNVMYWYQQKSSQAPKLLFHYYDKDFNNEADTPDNFQSRRPNTSFCFLDIRSPGLGDTAMYLCATSREPPGQGTYEQYFGPGTRLTVT.

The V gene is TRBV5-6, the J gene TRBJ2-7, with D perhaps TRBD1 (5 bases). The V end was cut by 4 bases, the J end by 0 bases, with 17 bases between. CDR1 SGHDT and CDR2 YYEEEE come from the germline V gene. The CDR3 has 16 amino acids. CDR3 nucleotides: TGTGCCAGCAGCAGGGGTGGAAGGCTGATCTCCTACGAGCAGTACTTC. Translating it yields CASSRGGRLISYEQYF.

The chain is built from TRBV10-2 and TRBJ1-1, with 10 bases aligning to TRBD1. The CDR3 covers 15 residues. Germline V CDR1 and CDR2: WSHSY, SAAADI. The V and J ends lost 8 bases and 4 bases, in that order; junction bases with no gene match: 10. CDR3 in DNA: TGCGCCAGCGATGACAGGGGGCCGTATCGCACTGAAGCTTTCTTT. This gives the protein CASDDRGPYRTEAFF.

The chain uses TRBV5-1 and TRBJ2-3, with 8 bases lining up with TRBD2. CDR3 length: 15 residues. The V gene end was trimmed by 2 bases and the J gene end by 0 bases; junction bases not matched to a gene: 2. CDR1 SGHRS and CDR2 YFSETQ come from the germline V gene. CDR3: CASSLTSGSTDTQYF. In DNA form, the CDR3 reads TGCGCCAGCAGCTTAACTAGCGGAAGCACAGATACGCAGTATTTT.

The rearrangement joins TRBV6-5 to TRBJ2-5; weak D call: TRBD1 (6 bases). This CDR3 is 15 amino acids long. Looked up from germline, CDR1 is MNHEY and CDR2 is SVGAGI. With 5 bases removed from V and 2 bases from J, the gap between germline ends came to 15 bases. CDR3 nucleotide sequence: TGTGCCAGCAGTAAGAACGGGGACAAGCAAGAGACCCAGTACTTC. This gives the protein CASSKNGDKQETQYF.

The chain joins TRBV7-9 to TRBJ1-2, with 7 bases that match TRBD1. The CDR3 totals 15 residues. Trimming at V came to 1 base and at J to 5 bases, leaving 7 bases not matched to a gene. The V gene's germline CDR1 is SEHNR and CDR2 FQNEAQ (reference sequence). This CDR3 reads CASSLVPVTGYGYTF. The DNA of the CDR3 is TGTGCCAGCAGCTTAGTCCCAGTGACAGGGTATGGCTACACCTTC.

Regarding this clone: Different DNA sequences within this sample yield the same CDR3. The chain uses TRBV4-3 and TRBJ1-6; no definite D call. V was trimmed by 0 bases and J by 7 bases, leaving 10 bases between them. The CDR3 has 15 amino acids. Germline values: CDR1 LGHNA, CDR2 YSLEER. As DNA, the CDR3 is TGCGCCAGCAGCCAAGATTGGGGAGACAATTCACCCCTCCACTTT. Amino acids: CASSQDWGDNSPLHF.

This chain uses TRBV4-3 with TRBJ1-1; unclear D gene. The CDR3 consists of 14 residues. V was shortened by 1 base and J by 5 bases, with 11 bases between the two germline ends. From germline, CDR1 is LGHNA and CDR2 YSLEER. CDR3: CASSQAAGGTEAFF. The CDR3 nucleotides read TGCGCCAGCAGCCAAGCGGCAGGAGGGACTGAAGCTTTCTTT.

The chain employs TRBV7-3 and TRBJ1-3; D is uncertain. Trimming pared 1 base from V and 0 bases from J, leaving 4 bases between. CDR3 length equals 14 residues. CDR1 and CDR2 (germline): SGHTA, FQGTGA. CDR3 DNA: TGTGCCAGCAGCTTAAGTAACTCTGGAAACACCATATATTTT. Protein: CASSLSNSGNTIYF.

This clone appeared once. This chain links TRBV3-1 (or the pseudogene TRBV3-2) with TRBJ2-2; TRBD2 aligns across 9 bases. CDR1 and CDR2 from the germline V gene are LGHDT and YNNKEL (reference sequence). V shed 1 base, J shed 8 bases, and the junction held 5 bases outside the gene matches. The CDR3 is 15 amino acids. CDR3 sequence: CASSQGTSVKGELFF. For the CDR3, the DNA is TGTGCCAGCAGCCAAGGGACTAGCGTAAAAGGGGAGCTGTTTTTT.

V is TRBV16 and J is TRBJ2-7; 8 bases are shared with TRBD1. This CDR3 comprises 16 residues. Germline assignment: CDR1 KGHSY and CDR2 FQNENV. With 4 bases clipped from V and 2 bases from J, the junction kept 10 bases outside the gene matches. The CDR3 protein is CASSPFGRGPPYEQYF. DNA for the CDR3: TGTGCCAGCAGCCCCTTCGGCAGGGGGCCCCCCTACGAGCAGTACTTC.

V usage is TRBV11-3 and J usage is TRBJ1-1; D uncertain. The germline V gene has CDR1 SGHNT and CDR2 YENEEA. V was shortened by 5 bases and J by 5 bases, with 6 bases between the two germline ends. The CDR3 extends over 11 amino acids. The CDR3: CASSAATEAFF. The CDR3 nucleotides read TGTGCCAGCAGCGCGGCGACTGAAGCTTTCTTT.

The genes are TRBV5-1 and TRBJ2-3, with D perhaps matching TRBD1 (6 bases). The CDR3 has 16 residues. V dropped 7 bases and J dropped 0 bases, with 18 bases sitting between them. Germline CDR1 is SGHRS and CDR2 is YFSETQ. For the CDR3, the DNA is TGCGCCAGCCGTGTCCAGGGGCCTTTGAGCACAGATACGCAGTATTTT. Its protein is CASRVQGPLSTDTQYF.

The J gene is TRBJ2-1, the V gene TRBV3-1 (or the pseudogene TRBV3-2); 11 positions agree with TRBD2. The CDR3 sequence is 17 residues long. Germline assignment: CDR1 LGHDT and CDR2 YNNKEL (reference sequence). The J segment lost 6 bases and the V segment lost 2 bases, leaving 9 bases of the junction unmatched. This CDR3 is CASSQLRLAGWSNEQFF. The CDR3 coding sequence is TGTGCCAGCAGCCAACTCCGACTAGCGGGATGGTCCAATGAGCAGTTCTTC.

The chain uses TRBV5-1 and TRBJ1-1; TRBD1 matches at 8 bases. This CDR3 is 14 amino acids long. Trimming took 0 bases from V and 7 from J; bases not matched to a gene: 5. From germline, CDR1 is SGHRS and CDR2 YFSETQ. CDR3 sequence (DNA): TGCGCCAGCAGCTTGGTTTTAGGACAGGGTGAAGCTTTCTTT. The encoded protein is CASSLVLGQGEAFF.

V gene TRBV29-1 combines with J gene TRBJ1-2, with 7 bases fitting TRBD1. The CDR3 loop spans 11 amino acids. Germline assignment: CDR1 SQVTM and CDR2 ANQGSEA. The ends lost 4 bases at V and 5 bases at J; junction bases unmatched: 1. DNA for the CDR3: TGCAGCGTTGGGGGACAGTATGGCTACACCTTC. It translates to CSVGGQYGYTF.

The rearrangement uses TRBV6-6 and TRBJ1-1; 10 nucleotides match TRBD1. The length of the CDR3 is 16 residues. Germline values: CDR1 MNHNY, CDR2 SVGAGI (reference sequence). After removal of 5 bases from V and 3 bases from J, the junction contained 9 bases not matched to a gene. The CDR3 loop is CASSRQGAASYTEAFF. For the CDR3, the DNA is TGTGCCAGCAGTCGACAGGGGGCGGCATCTTACACTGAAGCTTTCTTT.

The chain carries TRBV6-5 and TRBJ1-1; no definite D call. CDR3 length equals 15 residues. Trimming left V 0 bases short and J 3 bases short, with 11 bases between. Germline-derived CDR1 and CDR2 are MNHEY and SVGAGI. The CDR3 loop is CASSYSTRVDTEAFF. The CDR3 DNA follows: TGTGCCAGCAGTTACTCGACGCGGGTTGACACTGAAGCTTTCTTT.

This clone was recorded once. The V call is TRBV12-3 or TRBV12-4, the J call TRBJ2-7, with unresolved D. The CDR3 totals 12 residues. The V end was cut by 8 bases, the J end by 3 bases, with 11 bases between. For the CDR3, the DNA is TGTGCCAGCGCCCCAGGCCGCTACGAGCAGTACTTC. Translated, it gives CASAPGRYEQYF.

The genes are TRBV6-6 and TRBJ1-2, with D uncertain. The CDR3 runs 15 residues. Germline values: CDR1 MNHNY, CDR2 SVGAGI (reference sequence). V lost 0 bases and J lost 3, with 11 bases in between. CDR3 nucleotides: TGTGCCAGCAGTTACTCAACGGTTACGGACTATGGCTACACCTTC. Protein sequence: CASSYSTVTDYGYTF.

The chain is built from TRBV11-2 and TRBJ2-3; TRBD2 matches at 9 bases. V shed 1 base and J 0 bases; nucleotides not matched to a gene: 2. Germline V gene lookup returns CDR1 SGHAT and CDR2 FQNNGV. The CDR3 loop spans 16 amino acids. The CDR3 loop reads CASSLGAGGSTDTQYF. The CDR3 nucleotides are TGTGCCAGCAGCTTAGGGGCGGGAGGGAGCACAGATACGCAGTATTTT.